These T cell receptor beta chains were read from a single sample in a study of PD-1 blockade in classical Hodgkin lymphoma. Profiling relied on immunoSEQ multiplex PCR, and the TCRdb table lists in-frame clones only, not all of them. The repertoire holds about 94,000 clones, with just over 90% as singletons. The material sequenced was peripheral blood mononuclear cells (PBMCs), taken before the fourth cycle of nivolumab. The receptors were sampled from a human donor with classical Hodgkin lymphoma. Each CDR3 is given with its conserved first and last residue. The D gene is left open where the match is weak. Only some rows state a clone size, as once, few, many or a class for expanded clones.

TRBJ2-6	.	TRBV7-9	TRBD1	TGTGCCAGCAGCCCACTGGGACAGACCCTGGGGGCCAACGTCCTGACTTTC	CASSPLGQTLGANVLTF
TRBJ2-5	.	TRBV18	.	TGTGCCAGCTCAGGGTCCGGGCTGCCAGAGACCCAGTACTTC	CASSGSGLPETQYF
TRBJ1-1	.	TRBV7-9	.	TGTGCCAGCAGCTCGCGGGCAGGGGTTCGGGGCACTGAAGCTTTCTTT	CASSSRAGVRGTEAFF
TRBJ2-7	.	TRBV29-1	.	TGCAGCGGCCTCCACACGTCCTCCTACGAGCAGTACTTC	CSGLHTSSYEQYF
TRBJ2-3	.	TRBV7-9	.	TGTGCCAGCAGCGCCCTAGAACGCCAAGAGGGGGATACGCAGTATTTT	CASSALERQEGDTQYF
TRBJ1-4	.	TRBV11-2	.	TGTGCCAGCAGCTCAGGGTTGTGGGATGAAAAACTGTTTTTT	CASSSGLWDEKLFF
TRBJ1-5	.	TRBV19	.	TGTGCCAGTAGTATTACAAGGGTGGGACAGCCCCAGCATTTT	CASSITRVGQPQHF
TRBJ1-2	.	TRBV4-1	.	TGCGCCAGCAGCCAGGGACCGACCTCTAACTATGGCTACACCTTC	CASSQGPTSNYGYTF
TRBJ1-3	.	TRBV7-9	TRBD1	TGTGCCAGCAGCTTTTACAGGGGTCTACCCTCTGGAAACACCATATATTTT	CASSFYRGLPSGNTIYF
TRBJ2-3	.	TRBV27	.	TGTGCCAGCAGTTTATCGTTTGGCACAGATACGCAGTATTTT	CASSLSFGTDTQYF
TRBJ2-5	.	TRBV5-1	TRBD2	TGCGCCAGCAGCCTAACGCGACTAGCGGGACACCAAGAGACCCAGTACTTC	CASSLTRLAGHQETQYF
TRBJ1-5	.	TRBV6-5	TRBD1	TGTGCCAGCAACCCGACAGGGGCCCGTAGGTGGCCCCAGCATTTT	CASNPTGARRWPQHF
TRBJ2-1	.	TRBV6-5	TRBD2	TGTGCCACCTCCACTGGACTAGCTGAGGTCGATGAGCAGTTCTTC	CATSTGLAEVDEQFF
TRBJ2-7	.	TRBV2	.	TGTGCCAGCAGTGAGGTGGGGGGGCCCCACGAGCAGTACTTC	CASSEVGGPHEQYF
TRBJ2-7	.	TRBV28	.	TGTGCCAGCAGTGGGTTTTGGGGCGAGCAGTACTTC	CASSGFWGEQYF
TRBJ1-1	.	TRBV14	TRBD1	TGTGCCAGCAGCCAAGGCTTTACAGGGGGCGCCGACACTGAAGCTTTCTTT	CASSQGFTGGADTEAFF
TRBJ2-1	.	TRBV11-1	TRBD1	TGTGCCAGCAGCCTTGGGACAGCCCGAACCTACAATGAGCAGTTCTTC	CASSLGTARTYNEQFF
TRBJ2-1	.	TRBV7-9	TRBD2	TGTGCCAGCAGCCTAAAACCGGGACTAGGGACCTACAATGAGCAGTTCTTC	CASSLKPGLGTYNEQFF
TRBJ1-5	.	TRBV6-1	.	TGTGCCAGCAGTGACGCGGATTTTTCGGAACAGCCCCCCGGGCATTTT	CASSDADFSEQPPGHF
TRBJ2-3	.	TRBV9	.	TGTGCCAGCAGCGTAATTGGGGGGGCTAGCACAGATACGCAGTATTTT	CASSVIGGASTDTQYF
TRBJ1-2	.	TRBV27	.	TGTGCCAGCAGTTTAACCGTCCGGGAGAGGGGCTATGGCTACACCTTC	CASSLTVRERGYGYTF
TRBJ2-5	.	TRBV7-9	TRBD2	TGTGCCAGCAATTCGCTCGCTAGCGGGATACACCAAGAGACCCAGTACTTC	CASNSLASGIHQETQYF
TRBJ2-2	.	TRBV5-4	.	TGTGCCAGCAGCTTGGGCAGCGGGACCGGGGAGCTGTTTTTT	CASSLGSGTGELFF
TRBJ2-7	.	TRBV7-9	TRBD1	TGTGCCAGCAGCAGTTCGGGACAGCCCAAGGAGCAGTACTTC	CASSSSGQPKEQYF
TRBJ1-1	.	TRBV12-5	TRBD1	TGTGCTAGTGGTTCTCAGGGGGGTGGGAACACTGAAGCTTTCTTT	CASGSQGGGNTEAFF
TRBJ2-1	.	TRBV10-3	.	TGTGCCGTCAGTGGGGGGGGCGGATCCTACAATGAGCAGTTCTTC	CAVSGGGGSYNEQFF
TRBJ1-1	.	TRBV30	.	TGTGCCTGGAGTGTCTCCCCCGGGTTCCCCAAAGCTTTCTTT	CAWSVSPGFPKAFF
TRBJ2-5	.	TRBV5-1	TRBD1	TGCGCCAGCAGCTTGGCCGGGACAGTCCAAGAGACCCAGTACTTC	CASSLAGTVQETQYF
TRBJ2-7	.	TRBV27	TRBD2	TGTGCCAGCAGTCCCCGAGGGAGCGGGAGGGCCAATTACGAGCAGTACTTC	CASSPRGSGRANYEQYF
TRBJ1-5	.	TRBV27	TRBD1	TGTGCCACACGGGGAATAGTATCAGGGGGCGTAGATCAGCCCCAGCATTTT	CATRGIVSGGVDQPQHF
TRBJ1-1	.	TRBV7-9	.	TGTGCCACCAGATATTTTGTAGGGGCAGCGAGGAACACTGAAGCTTTCTTT	CATRYFVGAARNTEAFF
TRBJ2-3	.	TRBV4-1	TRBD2	TGCGCCAGCAGCCAAGACCAAGCGGGGCCCCGGGATACGCAGTATTTT	CASSQDQAGPRDTQYF
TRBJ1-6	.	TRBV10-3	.	TGTGCCATCAGTGAGTCTACGGGGGATAATTCACCCCTCCACTTT	CAISESTGDNSPLHF
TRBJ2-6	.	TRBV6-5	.	TGTGCCAGCAGTCCCCGGACCTCTGGGGCCAACGTCCTGACTTTC	CASSPRTSGANVLTF
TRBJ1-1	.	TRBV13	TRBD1	TGTGCCAGCAGCACTGACAGGGGGAAAGTGAACACTGAAGCTTTCTTT	CASSTDRGKVNTEAFF
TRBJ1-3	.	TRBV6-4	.	TGTGCCAGCACAAACGAGAACTCTGGAAACACCATATATTTT	CASTNENSGNTIYF
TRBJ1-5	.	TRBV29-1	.	TGCAGCGTGATAGTGGTAGGGGGGGAGCCCCAGCATTTT	CSVIVVGGEPQHF
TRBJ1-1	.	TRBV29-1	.	TGCAGCGTTGCCAGGAGCGGGAGGAACACTGAAGCTTTCTTT	CSVARSGRNTEAFF
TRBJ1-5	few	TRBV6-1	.	TGTGCCAGCAGTAACTCAGGGAGGAATCAGCCCCAGCATTTT	CASSNSGRNQPQHF
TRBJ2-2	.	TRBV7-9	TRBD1	TGTGCCAGCAGCTTAGGGAGACTTGGGACAGGGGAGAACACCGGGGAGCTGTTTTTT	CASSLGRLGTGENTGELFF
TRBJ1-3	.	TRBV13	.	TGTGCCAGCAGCTTAACGCCGCCGGTGGATAACACCATATATTTT	CASSLTPPVDNTIYF
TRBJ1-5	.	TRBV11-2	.	TGTGCCAGCAGCTTAGGGCCTAGCGTTCAGCCCCAGCATTTT	CASSLGPSVQPQHF
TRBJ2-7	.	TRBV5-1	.	TGCGCCAGCAGCCCACTCGAGCAGGCCTACGAGCAGTACTTC	CASSPLEQAYEQYF